This entry lists 6 T cell receptor beta chains sequenced from one sample in a study of blood T cell repertoires in COVID-19. The assay was immunoSEQ multiplex PCR, and TCRdb's table has in-frame clones only and misses some. Seen here are fewer than 250,000 clones, roughly 86% observed once, and the top ten hold about 2.1%. Sequenced input: PBMCs or T cells enriched from blood (not recorded which). The receptors stem from a woman aged 45-60 years who had recovered from COVID-19.

This clone came up a few times. CDR3 region: CASSPPGIGQPQHF. The CDR3 nucleotides read TGTGCCAGCAGCCCCCCAGGTATTGGTCAGCCCCAGCATTTT. The V and J genes are TRBV7-9 and TRBJ1-5; D gene ambiguous. Germline V CDR1 and CDR2: SEHNR, FQNEAQ (reference sequence). V was trimmed by 5 bases and J by 6 bases, leaving 14 bases between them. CDR3 length equals 14 residues.

A word on this clone: Compared with germline, one end of the junction differs, possibly owing to a read error. The chain employs TRBV19 and TRBJ1-6; D possibly corresponds to TRBD1 (6 bases). This CDR3 spans 13 amino acids. The germline CDR1 and CDR2 sequences are LNHDA and SQIVND (reference sequence). CDR3: CASSLAGESLLHF. The DNA for the CDR3 is TGTGCCAGTAGTCTTGCAGGGGAGTCACTCCTCCACTTT.

The chain employs TRBV7-8 and TRBJ1-2, with a tentative D call TRBD1 (6 bases). The CDR3 loop spans 13 amino acids. Between the trimmed V and J ends, which lost 7 bases and 5 bases, there was a span of 14 bases. Germline CDR1 is SGHVS and CDR2 is FQNEAQ. Here the CDR3 DNA reads TGTGCCAGCAACATGGGGGGGCCATATGGCTACACCTTC. It specifies CASNMGGPYGYTF.

This chain's CDR3 is CASRWGQGEQFF. The CDR3, as DNA: TGTGCCAGCAGATGGGGCCAGGGGGAGCAGTTCTTC. The chain uses TRBV27 and TRBJ2-1, with D possibly being TRBD1 (6 bases). CDR1 is MNHEY and CDR2 is SMNVEV in the germline V gene (reference sequence). The CDR3 has 12 amino acids. Trimming removed 6 bases at V and 10 bases at J, with 13 bases between.

The chain links TRBV18 to TRBJ1-2; tentative D call: TRBD1 (5 bases). With 2 bases removed from V and 6 bases from J, the gap between germline ends came to 10 bases. Looked up from germline, CDR1 is KGHSH and CDR2 is LQKENI. The CDR3 contains 13 residues. The CDR3 coding sequence is TGTGCCAGCTCACCAGGGCGACAGAATGGCTACACCTTC. It yields the protein CASSPGRQNGYTF.

The rearrangement joins TRBV15 to TRBJ2-3; weak D call: TRBD1 (6 bases). The germline V and J ends were trimmed by 4 bases and 0 bases, with 8 bases remaining between them. The V gene's germline CDR1 is LNHNV and CDR2 YYDKDF (reference sequence). The length of the CDR3 is 14 residues. The CDR3 is CATSITGSTDTQYF. The CDR3 DNA reads TGTGCCACCAGCATTACAGGGAGCACAGATACGCAGTATTTT.